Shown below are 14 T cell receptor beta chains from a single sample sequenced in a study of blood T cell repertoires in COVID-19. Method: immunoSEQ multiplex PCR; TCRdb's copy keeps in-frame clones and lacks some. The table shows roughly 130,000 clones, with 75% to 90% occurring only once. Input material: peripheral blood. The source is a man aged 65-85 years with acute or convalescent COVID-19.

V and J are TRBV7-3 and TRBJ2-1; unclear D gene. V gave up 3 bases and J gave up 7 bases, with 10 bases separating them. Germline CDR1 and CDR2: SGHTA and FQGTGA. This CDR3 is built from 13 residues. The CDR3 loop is CASSFRGANEQFF. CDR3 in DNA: TGTGCCAGCAGCTTCCGTGGTGCGAATGAGCAGTTCTTC.

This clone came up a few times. CDR3 sequence reads: CASSSGAAGAEAFF. CDR3 nucleotides: TGTGCCAGCAGCTCAGGAGCAGCGGGAGCTGAAGCTTTCTTT. The chain employs TRBV7-3 and TRBJ1-1; no clear D gene. Trimming removed 4 bases from V and 6 bases from J, with 15 bases in between. Germline values: CDR1 SGHTA, CDR2 FQGTGA. The CDR3 covers 14 residues.

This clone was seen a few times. Written as DNA, the CDR3 is TGCGCCAGCAGCTGGGGTGGAGGGGAGGCTTACAATGAGCAGTTCTTC. The encoded protein is CASSWGGGEAYNEQFF. This rearrangement joins TRBV5-1 to TRBJ2-1, with D possibly being TRBD2 (6 bases). This CDR3 has 16 residues. V gave up 3 bases and J gave up 4 bases, with 17 bases separating them. The germline gives CDR1 SGHRS, CDR2 YFSETQ.

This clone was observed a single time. CDR3 bases: TGTGCCAGCAGTTTAGCGGGGTCGTTGAGCTCCTACGAGCAGTACTTC. Protein sequence: CASSLAGSLSSYEQYF. This sequence joins TRBV27 and TRBJ2-7; D is perhaps TRBD2 (6 bases). The V end lost 2 bases, the J end lost 0 bases, and 14 bases lay between the germline ends. Germline V gene data show CDR1 as MNHEY and CDR2 as SMNVEV (reference sequence). The CDR3 spans 16 residues.

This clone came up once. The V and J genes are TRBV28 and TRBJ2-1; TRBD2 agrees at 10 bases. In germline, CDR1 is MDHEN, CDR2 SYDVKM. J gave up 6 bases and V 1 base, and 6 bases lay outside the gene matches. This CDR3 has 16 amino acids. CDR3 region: CASSLFRSSGGNEQFF. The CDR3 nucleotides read TGTGCCAGCAGTTTATTTCGGTCTAGCGGGGGCAATGAGCAGTTCTTC.

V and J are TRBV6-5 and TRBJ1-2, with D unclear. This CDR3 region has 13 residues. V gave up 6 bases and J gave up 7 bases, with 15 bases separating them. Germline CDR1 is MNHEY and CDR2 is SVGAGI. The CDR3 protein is CASSPVDAGGYTF. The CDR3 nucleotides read TGTGCCAGCAGCCCCGTCGACGCGGGTGGCTACACCTTC.

The CDR3 loop reads CASSPPRGNTGELFF. CDR3 in DNA: TGTGCCAGCAGCCCCCCCCGGGGGAACACCGGGGAGCTGTTTTTT. V is TRBV4-2 and J is TRBJ2-2; TRBD2 might be the D (5 bases). The CDR3 spans 15 residues. Germline V gene lookup returns CDR1 LGHNA and CDR2 YNFKEQ. Trimming stripped 4 bases from V and 1 base from J, with 10 bases between.

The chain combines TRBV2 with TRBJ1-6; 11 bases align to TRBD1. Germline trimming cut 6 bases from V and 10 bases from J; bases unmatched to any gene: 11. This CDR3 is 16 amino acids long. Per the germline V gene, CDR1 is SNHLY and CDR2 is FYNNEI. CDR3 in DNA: TGTGCCAGCAGCTTGGGACAGGGGGTCACAGGATCACCCCTCCACTTT. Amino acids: CASSLGQGVTGSPLHF.

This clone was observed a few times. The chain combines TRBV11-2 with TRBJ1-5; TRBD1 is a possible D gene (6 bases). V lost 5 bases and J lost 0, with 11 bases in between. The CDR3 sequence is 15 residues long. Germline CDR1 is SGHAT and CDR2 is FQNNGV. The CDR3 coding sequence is TGTGCCAGCAGCGTGGACAGTTATAGCAATCAGCCCCAGCATTTT. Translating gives CASSVDSYSNQPQHF.

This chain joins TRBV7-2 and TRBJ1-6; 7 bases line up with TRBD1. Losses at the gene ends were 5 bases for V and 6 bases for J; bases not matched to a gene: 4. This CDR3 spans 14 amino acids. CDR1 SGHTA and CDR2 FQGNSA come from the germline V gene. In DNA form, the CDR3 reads TGTGCCAGCAGCCTACGACAGGGTAATTCACCCCTCCACTTT. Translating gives CASSLRQGNSPLHF.

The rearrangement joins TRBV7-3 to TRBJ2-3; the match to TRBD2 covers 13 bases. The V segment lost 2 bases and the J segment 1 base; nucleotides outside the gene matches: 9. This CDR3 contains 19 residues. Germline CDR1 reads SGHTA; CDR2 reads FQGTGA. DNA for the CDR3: TGTGCCAGCAGCTTACGGACTAGCGGGGGCCCGGGGGGCACAGATACGCAGTATTTT. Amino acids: CASSLRTSGGPGGTDTQYF.

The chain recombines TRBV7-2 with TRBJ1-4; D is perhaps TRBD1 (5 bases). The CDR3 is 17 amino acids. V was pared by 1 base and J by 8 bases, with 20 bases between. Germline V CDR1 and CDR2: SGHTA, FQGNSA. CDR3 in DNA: TGTGCCAGCAGCTTAGTCGCGGGTCGAGGGGCGGGGGAAAAACTGTTTTTT. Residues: CASSLVAGRGAGEKLFF.

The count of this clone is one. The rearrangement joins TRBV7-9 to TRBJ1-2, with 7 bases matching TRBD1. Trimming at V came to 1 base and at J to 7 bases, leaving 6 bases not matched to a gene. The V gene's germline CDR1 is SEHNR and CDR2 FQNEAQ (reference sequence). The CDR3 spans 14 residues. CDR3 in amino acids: CASSLDKGATGYTF. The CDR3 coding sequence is TGTGCCAGCAGCTTAGACAAGGGGGCGACTGGCTACACCTTC.

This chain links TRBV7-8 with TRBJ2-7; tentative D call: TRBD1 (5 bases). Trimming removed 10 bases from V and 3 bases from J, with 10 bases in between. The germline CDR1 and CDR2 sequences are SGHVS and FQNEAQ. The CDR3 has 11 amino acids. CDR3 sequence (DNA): TGTGCCACTCAGGGAAACTACGAGCAGTACTTC. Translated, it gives CATQGNYEQYF.